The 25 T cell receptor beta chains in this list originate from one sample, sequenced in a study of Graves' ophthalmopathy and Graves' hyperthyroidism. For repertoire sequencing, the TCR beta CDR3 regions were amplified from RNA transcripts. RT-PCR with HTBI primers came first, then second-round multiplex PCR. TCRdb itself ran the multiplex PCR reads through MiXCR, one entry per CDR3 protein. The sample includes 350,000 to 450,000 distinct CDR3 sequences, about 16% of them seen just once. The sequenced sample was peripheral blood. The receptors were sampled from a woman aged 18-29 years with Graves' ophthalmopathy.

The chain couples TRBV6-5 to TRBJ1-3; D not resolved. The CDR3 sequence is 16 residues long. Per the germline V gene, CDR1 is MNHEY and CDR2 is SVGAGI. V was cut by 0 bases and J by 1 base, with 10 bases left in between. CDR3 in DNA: TGTGCCAGCAGTTACTCGATCACGGAGTCTGGAAACACCATATATTTT. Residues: CASSYSITESGNTIYF.

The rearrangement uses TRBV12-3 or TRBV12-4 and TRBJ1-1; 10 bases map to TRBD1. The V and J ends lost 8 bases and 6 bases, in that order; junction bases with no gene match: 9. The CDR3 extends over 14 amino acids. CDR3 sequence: CASLTTGGESEAFF. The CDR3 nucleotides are TGTGCCAGCCTAACGACAGGGGGCGAGTCTGAAGCTTTCTTT.

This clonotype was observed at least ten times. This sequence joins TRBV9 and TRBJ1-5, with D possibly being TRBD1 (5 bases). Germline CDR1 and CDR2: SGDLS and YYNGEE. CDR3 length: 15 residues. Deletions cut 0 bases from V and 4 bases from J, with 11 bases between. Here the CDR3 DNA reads TGTGCCAGCAGCGTAGGGGACCGAGGAAATCAGCCCCAGCATTTT. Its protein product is CASSVGDRGNQPQHF.

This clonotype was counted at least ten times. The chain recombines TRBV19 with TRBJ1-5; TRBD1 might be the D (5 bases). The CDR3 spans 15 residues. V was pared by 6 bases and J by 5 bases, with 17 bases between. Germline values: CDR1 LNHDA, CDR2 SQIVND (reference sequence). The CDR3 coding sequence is TGTGCCAGTAGCCCCGAAGAGACAGACTATCAGCCCCAGCATTTT. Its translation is CASSPEETDYQPQHF.

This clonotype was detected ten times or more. The DNA for the CDR3 is TGTGCCAGCAGCTTATCTCCAGCCCGCAATCAGCCCCAGCATTTT. Its translation is CASSLSPARNQPQHF. The chain is built from TRBV11-1 and TRBJ1-5, with unresolved D. The CDR3 consists of 15 residues. Germline loops: CDR1 SGHAT, CDR2 FQDESV (reference sequence). V was clipped by 2 bases and J by 2 bases, with 10 bases between them.

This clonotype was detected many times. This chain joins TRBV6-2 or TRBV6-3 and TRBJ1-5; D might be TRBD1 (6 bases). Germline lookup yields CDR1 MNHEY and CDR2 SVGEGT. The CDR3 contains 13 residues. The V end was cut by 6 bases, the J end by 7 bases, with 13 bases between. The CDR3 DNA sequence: TGTGCCAGCAGAGAACAGGGTGGCCAGCCCCAGCATTTT. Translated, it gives CASREQGGQPQHF.

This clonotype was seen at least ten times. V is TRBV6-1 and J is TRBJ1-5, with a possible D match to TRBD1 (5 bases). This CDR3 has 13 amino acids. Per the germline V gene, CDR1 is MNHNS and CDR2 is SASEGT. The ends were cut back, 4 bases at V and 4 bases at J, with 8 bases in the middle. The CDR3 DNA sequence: TGTGCCAGCAGTGCACAGGTGAATCAGCCCCAGCATTTT. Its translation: CASSAQVNQPQHF.

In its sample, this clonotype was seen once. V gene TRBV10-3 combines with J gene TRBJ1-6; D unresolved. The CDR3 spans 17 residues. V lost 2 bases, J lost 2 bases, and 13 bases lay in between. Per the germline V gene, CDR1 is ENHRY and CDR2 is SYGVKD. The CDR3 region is CAISEGGDGPYNSPLHF. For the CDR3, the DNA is TGTGCCATCAGTGAGGGAGGAGATGGACCCTATAATTCACCCCTCCACTTT.

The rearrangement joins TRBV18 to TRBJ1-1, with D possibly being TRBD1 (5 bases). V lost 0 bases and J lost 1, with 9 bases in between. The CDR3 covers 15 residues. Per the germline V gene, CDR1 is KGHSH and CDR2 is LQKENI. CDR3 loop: CASSPPAGPNTEAFF. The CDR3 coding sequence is TGTGCCAGCTCACCACCGGCGGGGCCGAACACTGAAGCTTTCTTT.

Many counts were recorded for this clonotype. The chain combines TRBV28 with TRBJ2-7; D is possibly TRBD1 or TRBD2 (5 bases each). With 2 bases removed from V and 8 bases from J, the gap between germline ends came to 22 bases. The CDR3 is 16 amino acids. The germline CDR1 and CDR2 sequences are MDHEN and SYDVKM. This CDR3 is CASSLGSGTFTPKQYF. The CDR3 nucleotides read TGTGCCAGCAGTTTAGGTTCTGGGACGTTTACCCCCAAGCAGTACTTC.

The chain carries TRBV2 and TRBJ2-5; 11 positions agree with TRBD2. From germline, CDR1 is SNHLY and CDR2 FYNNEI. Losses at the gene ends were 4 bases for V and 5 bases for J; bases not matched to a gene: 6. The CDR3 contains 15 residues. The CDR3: CASSGTSGSTETQYF. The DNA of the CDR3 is TGTGCCAGCAGTGGTACTAGCGGGAGTACTGAGACCCAGTACTTC.

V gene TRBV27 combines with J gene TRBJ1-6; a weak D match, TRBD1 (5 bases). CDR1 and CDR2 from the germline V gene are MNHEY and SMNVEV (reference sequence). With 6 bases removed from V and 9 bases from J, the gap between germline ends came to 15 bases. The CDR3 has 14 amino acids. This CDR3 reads CASSLVEGISPLHF. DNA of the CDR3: TGTGCCAGCAGCCTCGTTGAGGGGATTTCACCCCTCCACTTT.

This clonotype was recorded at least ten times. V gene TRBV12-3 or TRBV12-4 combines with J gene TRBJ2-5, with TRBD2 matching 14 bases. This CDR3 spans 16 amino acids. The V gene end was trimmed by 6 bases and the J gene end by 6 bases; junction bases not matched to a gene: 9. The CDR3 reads CASRSGLAGVGKTQYF. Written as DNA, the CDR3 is TGTGCCAGCAGGTCGGGACTAGCGGGAGTGGGGAAGACCCAGTACTTC.

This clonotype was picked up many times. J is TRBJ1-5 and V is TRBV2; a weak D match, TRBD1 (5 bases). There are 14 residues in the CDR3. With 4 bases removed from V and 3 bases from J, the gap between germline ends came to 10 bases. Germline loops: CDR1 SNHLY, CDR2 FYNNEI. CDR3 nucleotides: TGTGCCAGCAGTGTTCGGGGGACCAATCAGCCCCAGCATTTT. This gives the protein CASSVRGTNQPQHF.

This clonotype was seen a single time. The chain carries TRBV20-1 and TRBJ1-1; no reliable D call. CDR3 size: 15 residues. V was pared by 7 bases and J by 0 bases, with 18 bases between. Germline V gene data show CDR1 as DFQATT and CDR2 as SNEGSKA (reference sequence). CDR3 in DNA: TGCAGTGGGGATAGGACGCATACCCTGAACACTGAAGCTTTCTTT. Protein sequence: CSGDRTHTLNTEAFF.

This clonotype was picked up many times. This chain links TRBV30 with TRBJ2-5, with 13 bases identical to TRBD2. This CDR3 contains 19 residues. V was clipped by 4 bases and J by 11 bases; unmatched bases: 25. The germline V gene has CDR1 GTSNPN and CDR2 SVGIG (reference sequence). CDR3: CAWNLPAGLAGRIRTTQYF. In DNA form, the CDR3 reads TGTGCCTGGAACCTCCCCGCGGGACTAGCGGGGAGGATCCGAACCACACAGTACTTC. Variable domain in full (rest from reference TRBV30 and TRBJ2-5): SQTIHQWPATLVQPVGSPLSLECTVEGTSNPNLYWYRQAAGRGLQLLFYSVGIGQISSEVPQNLSASRPQDRQFILSSKKLLLSDSGFYLCAWNLPAGLAGRIRTTQYFGPGTRLLVL.

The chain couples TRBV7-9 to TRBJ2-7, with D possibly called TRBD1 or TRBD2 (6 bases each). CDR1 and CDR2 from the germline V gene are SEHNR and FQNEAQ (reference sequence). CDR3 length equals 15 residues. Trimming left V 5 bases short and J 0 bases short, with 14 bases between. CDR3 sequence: CASSVKGGTSYEQYF. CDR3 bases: TGTGCCAGCAGCGTGAAAGGGGGGACCTCCTACGAGCAGTACTTC.

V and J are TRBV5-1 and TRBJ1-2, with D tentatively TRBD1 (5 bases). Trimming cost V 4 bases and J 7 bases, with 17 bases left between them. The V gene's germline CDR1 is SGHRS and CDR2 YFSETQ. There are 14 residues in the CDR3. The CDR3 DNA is TGCGCCAGCAGCGGAAGGGGTGTCGTTTCTGGCTACACCTTC. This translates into CASSGRGVVSGYTF. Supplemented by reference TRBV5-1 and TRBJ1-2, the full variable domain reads KAGVTQTPRYLIKTRGQQVTLSCSPISGHRSVSWYQQTPGQGLQFLFEYFSETQRNKGNFPGRFSGRQFSNSRSEMNVSTLELGDSALYLCASSGRGVVSGYTFGSGTRLTVV.

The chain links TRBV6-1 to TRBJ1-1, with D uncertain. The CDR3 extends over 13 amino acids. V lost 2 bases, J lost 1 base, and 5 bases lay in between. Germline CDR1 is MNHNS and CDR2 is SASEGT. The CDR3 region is CASSELRNTEAFF. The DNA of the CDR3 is TGTGCCAGCAGTGAACTCAGGAACACTGAAGCTTTCTTT.

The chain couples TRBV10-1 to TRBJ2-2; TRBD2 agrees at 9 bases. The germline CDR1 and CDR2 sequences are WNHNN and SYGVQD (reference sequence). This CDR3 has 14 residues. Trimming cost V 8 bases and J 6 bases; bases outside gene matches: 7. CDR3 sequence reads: CASGRSGRSGELFF. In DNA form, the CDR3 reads TGCGCCAGCGGGAGGAGCGGGAGGTCCGGGGAGCTGTTTTTT.

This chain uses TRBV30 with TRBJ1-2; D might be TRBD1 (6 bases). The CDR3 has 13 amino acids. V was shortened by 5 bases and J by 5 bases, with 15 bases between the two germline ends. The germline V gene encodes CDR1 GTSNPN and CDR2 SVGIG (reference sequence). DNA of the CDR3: TGTGCCTGGGGGACAATGCTTCGTTATGGCTACACCTTC. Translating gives CAWGTMLRYGYTF.

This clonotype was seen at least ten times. Written as DNA, the CDR3 is TGCAGTGCTCATCCGGGGCTAGGGGGTTCCAAGGAGGAAGAGACCCAGTACTTC. This gives the protein CSAHPGLGGSKEEETQYF. The V call is TRBV20-1, the J call TRBJ2-5; the D gene is possibly TRBD1 (6 bases). Germline V gene sequence: CDR1 DFQATT, CDR2 SNEGSKA (reference sequence). The CDR3 extends over 18 amino acids. V was pared by 5 bases and J by 3 bases, with 28 bases between.

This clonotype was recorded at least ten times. The CDR3 DNA reads as TGCAGTGCTAGACCCCTCACACGGATCTCCTACGAGCAGTACTTC. Its translation: CSARPLTRISYEQYF. The chain has TRBV20-1 and TRBJ2-7, with D unresolved. The V and J ends lost 2 bases and 0 bases respectively, with 14 bases between them. Germline CDR1 and CDR2: DFQATT and SNEGSKA (reference sequence). CDR3 length: 15 amino acids.

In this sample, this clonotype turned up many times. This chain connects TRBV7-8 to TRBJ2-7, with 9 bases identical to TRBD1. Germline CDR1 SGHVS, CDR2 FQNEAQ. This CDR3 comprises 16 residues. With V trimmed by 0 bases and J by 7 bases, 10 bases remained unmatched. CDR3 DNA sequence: TGTGCCAGCAGCTTAGCGAAGGGACAGGGTTTTGGGGAGCAGTACTTC. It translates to CASSLAKGQGFGEQYF.

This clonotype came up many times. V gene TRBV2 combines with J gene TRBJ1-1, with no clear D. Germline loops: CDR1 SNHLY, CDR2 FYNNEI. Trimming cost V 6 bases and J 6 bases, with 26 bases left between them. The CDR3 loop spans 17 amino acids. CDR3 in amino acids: CASRLYNPGPPKAEAFF. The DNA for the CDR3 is TGTGCCAGCAGGCTATATAACCCCGGGCCCCCAAAAGCTGAAGCTTTCTTT.